This entry describes one T cell receptor beta chain. The sample is drawn from a study of blood T cell repertoires in COVID-19. From germline, CDR1 is MNHEY and CDR2 SVGEGT. CDR3 size: 14 residues. The ends lost 3 bases at V and 4 bases at J; junction bases unmatched: 6. Assay used: immunoSEQ multiplex PCR; TCRdb lists only in-frame clones, some missing. The profile shows about 260,000 clones, around 86% of them singletons. The chain recombines TRBV6-2 or TRBV6-3 with TRBJ2-7, with 7 bases aligning to TRBD2. This TCR was sampled from a woman in her 50s who had recovered from COVID-19. The sequenced sample was PBMCs or T cells enriched from blood (not recorded which). CDR3 sequence (DNA): TGTGCCAGCAGTTATGGCGGGGGATTTTACGAGCAGTACTTC. It is translated as CASSYGGGFYEQYF.